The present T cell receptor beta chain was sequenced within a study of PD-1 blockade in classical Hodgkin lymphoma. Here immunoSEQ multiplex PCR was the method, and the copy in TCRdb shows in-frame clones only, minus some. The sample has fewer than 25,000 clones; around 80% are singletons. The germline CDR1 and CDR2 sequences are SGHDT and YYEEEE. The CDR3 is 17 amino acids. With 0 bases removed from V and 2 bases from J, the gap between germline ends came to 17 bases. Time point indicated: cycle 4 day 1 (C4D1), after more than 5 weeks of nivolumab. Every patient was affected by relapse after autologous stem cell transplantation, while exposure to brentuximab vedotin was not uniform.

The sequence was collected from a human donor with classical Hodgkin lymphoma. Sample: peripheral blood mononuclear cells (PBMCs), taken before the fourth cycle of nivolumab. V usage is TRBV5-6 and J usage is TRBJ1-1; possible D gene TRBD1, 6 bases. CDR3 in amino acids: CASSLGRGRTLNTEAFF. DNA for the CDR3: TGTGCCAGCAGCTTGGGCAGGGGTCGAACCCTTAACACTGAAGCTTTCTTT. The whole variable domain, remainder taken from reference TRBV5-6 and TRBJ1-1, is DAGVTQSPTHLIKTRGQQVTLRCSPKSGHDTVSWYQQALGQGPQFIFQYYEEEERQRGNFPDRFSGHQFPNYSSELNVNALLLGDSALYLCASSLGRGRTLNTEAFFGQGTRLTVV.